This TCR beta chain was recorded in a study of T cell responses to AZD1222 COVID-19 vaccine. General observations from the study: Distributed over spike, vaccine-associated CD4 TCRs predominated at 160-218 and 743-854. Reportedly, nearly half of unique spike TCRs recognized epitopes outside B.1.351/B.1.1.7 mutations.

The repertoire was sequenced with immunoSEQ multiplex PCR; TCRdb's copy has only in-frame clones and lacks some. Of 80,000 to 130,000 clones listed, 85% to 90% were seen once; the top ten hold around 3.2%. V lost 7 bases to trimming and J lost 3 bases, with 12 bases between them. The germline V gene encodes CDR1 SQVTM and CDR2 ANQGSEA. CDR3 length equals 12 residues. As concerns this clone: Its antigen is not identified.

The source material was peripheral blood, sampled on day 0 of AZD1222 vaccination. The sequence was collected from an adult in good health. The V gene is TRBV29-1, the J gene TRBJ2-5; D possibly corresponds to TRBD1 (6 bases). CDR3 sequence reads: CSGQDSEETQYF. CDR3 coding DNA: TGCAGCGGCCAGGACAGTGAAGAGACCCAGTACTTC.